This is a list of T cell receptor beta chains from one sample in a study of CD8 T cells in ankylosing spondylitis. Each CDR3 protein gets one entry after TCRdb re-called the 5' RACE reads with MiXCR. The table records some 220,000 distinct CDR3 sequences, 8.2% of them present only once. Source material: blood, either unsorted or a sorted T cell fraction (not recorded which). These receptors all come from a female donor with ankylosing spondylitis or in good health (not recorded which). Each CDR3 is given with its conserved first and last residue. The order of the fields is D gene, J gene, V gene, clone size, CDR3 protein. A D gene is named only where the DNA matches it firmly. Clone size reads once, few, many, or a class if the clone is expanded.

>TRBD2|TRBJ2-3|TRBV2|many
CASSEVAGGDTQYF
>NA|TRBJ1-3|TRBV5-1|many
CASSSTASGNTIYF
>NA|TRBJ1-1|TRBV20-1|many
CSARDGEALAFF
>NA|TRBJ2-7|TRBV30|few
CAWSVPDYEQYF
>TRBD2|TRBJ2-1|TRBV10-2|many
CASRAGTSGLNEQFF
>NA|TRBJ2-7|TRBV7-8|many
CASSLAGGNDEQYF
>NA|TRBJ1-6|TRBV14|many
CASSRGDYNSPLHF
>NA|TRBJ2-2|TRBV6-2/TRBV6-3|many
CASIHRAPNTGELFF
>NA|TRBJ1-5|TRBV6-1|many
CASRSTGSNQPQHF
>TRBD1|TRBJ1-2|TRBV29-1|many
CSVLDRVHGYTF
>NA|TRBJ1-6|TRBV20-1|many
CSAREGIAYNSPLHF
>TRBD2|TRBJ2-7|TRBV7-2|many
CASSITSGTYEQYF
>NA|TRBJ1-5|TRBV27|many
CASSSRTEVQPQHF
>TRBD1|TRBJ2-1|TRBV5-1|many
CASSLGDSGGEQFF
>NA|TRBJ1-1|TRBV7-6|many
CASSWTARDTEAFF
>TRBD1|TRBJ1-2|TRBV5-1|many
CASSELGTGCCYTF